Sequencing of this T cell receptor beta chain was carried out in a study of technical replicates of blood from a few donors. Trimming shortened V by 0 bases and J by 2 bases, and 9 bases separated the two germline ends. This CDR3 has 14 amino acids. Germline-derived CDR1 and CDR2 are SGHKS and YYEKEE (reference sequence). Clones were read by immunoSEQ multiplex PCR, and TCRdb kept only the in-frame ones, dropping some. Of approximately 94,000 clones detected, almost 97% appear once; the ten largest clones hold approximately 0.37%. This TCR was sampled from a human donor in good health. The sequenced material came from T cells isolated from PBMCs. The chain joins TRBV5-5 to TRBJ2-7; D not certain. The CDR3 here is CASSLEVAPYEQYF. CDR3 DNA: TGTGCCAGCAGCTTGGAAGTAGCCCCCTACGAGCAGTACTTC.